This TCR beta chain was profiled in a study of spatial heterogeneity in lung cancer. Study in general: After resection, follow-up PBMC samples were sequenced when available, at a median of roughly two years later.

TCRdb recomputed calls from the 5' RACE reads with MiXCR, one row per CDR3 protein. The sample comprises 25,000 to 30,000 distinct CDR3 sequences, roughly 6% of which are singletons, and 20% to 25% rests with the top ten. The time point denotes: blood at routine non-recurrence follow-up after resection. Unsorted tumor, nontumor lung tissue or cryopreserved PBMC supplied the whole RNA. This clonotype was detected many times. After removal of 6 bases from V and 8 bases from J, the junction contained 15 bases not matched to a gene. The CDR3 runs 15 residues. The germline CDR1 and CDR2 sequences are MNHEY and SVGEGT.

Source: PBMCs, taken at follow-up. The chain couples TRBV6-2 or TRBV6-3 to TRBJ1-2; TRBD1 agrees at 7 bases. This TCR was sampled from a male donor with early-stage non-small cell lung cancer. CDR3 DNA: TGTGCCAGCAGCAATGGGGAACAGGGGATAGTCGGCTACACCTTC. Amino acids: CASSNGEQGIVGYTF.